Below are 18 T cell receptor beta chains sequenced from a single sample in a study of blood T cells in healthy people across ages. Together with a sample-barcoded 5' primer, a J-beta primer mix was included in a second PCR lasting 7 to 11 cycles. TCRdb reanalysed the 5' RACE reads using MiXCR and keeps one entry per CDR3 protein. The table shows over 600,000 distinct CDR3 sequences, with roughly 41% occurring only once. Source material: blood. These receptors were taken from an elderly man in good health.

This clonotype was observed many times. This chain connects TRBV29-1 to TRBJ2-4; D is uncertain. The J call may be faulty, since TRBJ2-7 better matches the DNA end. CDR3 length equals 15 residues. CDR1 is SQVTM and CDR2 is ANQGSEA in the germline V gene. The CDR3 DNA follows: TGCAGCGCCCCGATGCCCACCCTGGGGATCTACGAGCAGTACTTC. Protein product: CSAPMPTLGIYEQYF.

Comments on this clonotype: One base away lies a much larger clone, so this may be a sequencing read error. J is TRBJ2-1 and V is TRBV29-1; D is possibly TRBD2 (5 bases). The length of the CDR3 is 15 residues. The germline V gene has CDR1 SQVTM and CDR2 ANQGSEA. Trimming removed 1 base at V and 0 bases at J, with 10 bases between. The CDR3 spells CSVEGMGSSYNEQFF. DNA of the CDR3: TGCAGCGTTGAAGGTATGGGGAGCTCCTACAATGAGCAGTTCTTC.

This clonotype was seen a handful of times. The rearrangement links TRBV28 to TRBJ1-2; D gene uncertain. CDR1 and CDR2 (germline): MDHEN, SYDVKM. CDR3 length: 13 amino acids. The germline V and J ends were trimmed by 6 bases and 7 bases, with 15 bases remaining between them. The CDR3 sequence is CASRPTQARGYTF. CDR3 nucleotides: TGTGCCAGCAGGCCCACGCAGGCTCGTGGCTACACCTTC.

This clonotype was detected a few times. The chain links TRBV20-1 to TRBJ2-5; no clear D gene. Trimming pared 3 bases from V and 2 bases from J, leaving 10 bases between. CDR1 and CDR2 from the germline V gene are DFQATT and SNEGSKA (reference sequence). The CDR3 spans 13 residues. The CDR3 region is CSASAVPQETQYF. CDR3 DNA: TGCAGTGCTAGCGCGGTACCTCAAGAGACCCAGTACTTC.

The chain recombines TRBV7-9 with TRBJ2-5; 8 positions match TRBD1. From germline, CDR1 is SEHNR and CDR2 FQNEAQ (reference sequence). There are 15 residues in the CDR3. J was trimmed by 5 bases and V by 4 bases; bases with no gene match: 9. CDR3 DNA sequence: TGTGCCAGCAGCTCCAGTCCAGGGGGCGAGGAGACCCAGTACTTC. Amino acid sequence: CASSSSPGGEETQYF.

This chain uses TRBV9 with TRBJ1-6; D remains ambiguous. The V end was cut by 3 bases, the J end by 8 bases, with 9 bases between. This CDR3 has 13 amino acids. CDR1 SGDLS and CDR2 YYNGEE come from the germline V gene. The CDR3 DNA reads as TGTGCCAGCAGCGCTCAATCTTATTCACCCCTCCACTTT. Translation gives CASSAQSYSPLHF.

This chain links TRBV25-1 with TRBJ2-1, with 13 bases fitting TRBD2. Germline V gene data show CDR1 as MGHDK and CDR2 as SYGVNS. The J segment lost 11 bases and the V segment lost 3 bases, leaving 10 bases of the junction unmatched. CDR3 length: 16 residues. The CDR3: CASSDHGTSGVDKQFF. As DNA, the CDR3 is TGTGCCAGCAGTGACCACGGGACTAGCGGGGTCGATAAGCAGTTCTTC.

The rearrangement links TRBV5-1 to TRBJ2-2, with 7 bases identical to TRBD1. The germline V gene encodes CDR1 SGHRS and CDR2 YFSETQ. This CDR3 has 15 residues. V was clipped by 3 bases and J by 1 base; unmatched bases: 3. CDR3 in amino acids: CASSSGQRNTGELFF. The DNA of the CDR3 is TGCGCCAGCAGCTCGGGACAGCGGAACACCGGGGAGCTGTTTTTT.

The chain employs TRBV28 and TRBJ2-7; 8 bases are shared with TRBD1. Trimming at V came to 6 bases and at J to 7 bases, leaving 8 bases not matched to a gene. The CDR3 consists of 13 residues. Germline-derived CDR1 and CDR2 are MDHEN and SYDVKM. The CDR3, as DNA: TGTGCCAGCAGAACAGGGGGGACGGAAGAGCAGTACTTC. This encodes CASRTGGTEEQYF.

This clonotype showed up just a few times. V is TRBV20-1 and J is TRBJ2-7; 8 positions agree with TRBD2. This CDR3 has 16 residues. J gave up 3 bases and V 0 bases, and 10 bases lay outside the gene matches. CDR1 and CDR2 from the germline V gene are DFQATT and SNEGSKA (reference sequence). The CDR3: CSARDPGAGGFYEQYF. CDR3 sequence (DNA): TGCAGTGCTAGAGATCCGGGGGCGGGAGGCTTCTACGAGCAGTACTTC.

The gene calls are TRBV9 and TRBJ1-5; D is possibly TRBD1 (5 bases). The V and J ends lost 0 bases and 4 bases respectively, with 11 bases between them. The CDR3 spans 15 residues. Per the germline V gene, CDR1 is SGDLS and CDR2 is YYNGEE. The CDR3 protein is CASSVAAGRNQPQHF. For the CDR3, the DNA is TGTGCCAGCAGCGTAGCTGCAGGGAGGAATCAGCCCCAGCATTTT.

The chain carries TRBV20-1 and TRBJ2-4; 8 nucleotides match TRBD1. The assigned J gene may be wrong: the sequence end matches TRBJ2-7 better. CDR3 length equals 15 residues. CDR1 and CDR2 (germline): DFQATT, SNEGSKA (reference sequence). The CDR3 DNA follows: TGCAGTGCTGGAGTGGGCCAGGGGGCGGCCTACGAGCAGTACTTC. This sequence encodes CSAGVGQGAAYEQYF.

A few counts support this clonotype. V gene TRBV20-1 combines with J gene TRBJ2-3, with 14 bases lining up with TRBD2. CDR3 size: 15 residues. Germline values: CDR1 DFQATT, CDR2 SNEGSKA (reference sequence). The V segment lost 5 bases and the J segment 4 bases; nucleotides outside the gene matches: 5. The CDR3 sequence: CSARLAGGHADTQYF. CDR3 nucleotides: TGCAGTGCTCGACTAGCGGGGGGGCATGCAGATACGCAGTATTTT.

The chain links TRBV12-3 or TRBV12-4 to TRBJ2-7; D not resolved. The CDR3 spans 14 residues. V shed 1 base and J shed 5 bases, with 12 bases lying between them. CDR3 coding DNA: TGTGCCAGCAGTTTAGGGGTGGTGGGGAACGAGCAGTACTTC. It encodes CASSLGVVGNEQYF.

V and J are TRBV4-3 and TRBJ2-5; tentative D call: TRBD2 (5 bases). Per germline, CDR1 LGHNA and CDR2 YSLEER. The V gene lost 0 bases and the J gene lost 4 bases, with 24 bases spanning the gap. This CDR3 region has 19 residues. CDR3 bases: TGCGCCAGCAGCCAAGAATCCCAGTCCGGGATCGGGGTGCGAGAGACCCAGTACTTC. Translated, it gives CASSQESQSGIGVRETQYF.

Only one count was recorded for this clonotype. V gene TRBV4-3 combines with J gene TRBJ2-5; D possibly corresponds to TRBD2 (6 bases). The CDR3 is 14 amino acids. V was clipped by 0 bases and J by 11 bases, with 16 bases between them. Germline CDR1 LGHNA, CDR2 YSLEER. CDR3 residues: CASSQDRRDSEQYF. CDR3 DNA sequence: TGCGCCAGCAGCCAAGATCGGCGGGACTCGGAGCAGTACTTC.

The table lists this clonotype with many counts. The chain carries TRBV7-2 and TRBJ2-5; D might be TRBD1 (6 bases). Deletions cut 1 base from V and 7 bases from J, with 16 bases between. The CDR3 is made up of 15 amino acids. Looked up from germline, CDR1 is SGHTA and CDR2 is FQGNSA. CDR3 amino acids: CASSLEWTDFGTQYF. CDR3 nucleotide sequence: TGTGCCAGCAGCTTAGAGTGGACAGATTTTGGGACCCAGTACTTC. Using reference TRBV7-2 and TRBJ2-5 for the parts outside the CDR3, the full variable domain is GAGVSQSPSNKVTEKGKDVELRCDPISGHTALYWYRQSLGQGLEFLIYFQGNSAPDKSGLPSDRFSAERTGGSVSTLTIQRTQQEDSAVYLCASSLEWTDFGTQYFGPGTRLLVL.

A word on this clonotype: This clone may be a read error of a much larger clone one base away. J is TRBJ2-1 and V is TRBV5-1; possibly TRBD1 or TRBD2 for D (5 bases each). Near its end, the DNA agrees better with TRBJ2-7, so the J call may be wrong. CDR3 length: 18 residues. Germline V gene lookup returns CDR1 SGHRS and CDR2 YFSETQ. The CDR3, as DNA: TGCGCCAGCAGCTTGAAGGGACCTATTGGCTCCTCCTACAATGAGCAGTACTTC. Protein product: CASSLKGPIGSSYNEQYF.